The 11 T cell receptor beta chains given below trace back to one sample, sequenced in a study of early T cells in non-severe SARS-CoV-2 infection. MiXCR, run by TCRdb on the 5' RACE reads, gives a single entry per CDR3 protein. Of fewer than 85,000 distinct CDR3 sequences listed, roughly 9.6% are singletons. Sequenced input: whole blood. These receptor sequences come from an adult who was a healthcare worker with PCR-confirmed SARS-CoV-2 infection or an uninfected control (not recorded which).

This clonotype was found a few times. The chain links TRBV5-1 to TRBJ2-7, with 9 bases lining up with TRBD1. V shed 4 bases, J shed 2 bases, and the junction held 4 bases outside the gene matches. The germline CDR1 and CDR2 sequences are SGHRS and YFSETQ. The CDR3 contains 14 residues. The CDR3, as DNA: TGCGCCAGCAGCGGTGGACAGGGGACCTACGAGCAGTACTTC. It encodes CASSGGQGTYEQYF.

Note on this clonotype: The conserved final phenylalanine or tryptophan is absent from the CDR3, which likely points to a read error. The chain recombines TRBV5-1 with TRBJ1-4, with D unclear. With 0 bases removed from V and 0 bases from J, the gap between germline ends came to 9 bases. Germline lookup yields CDR1 SGHRS and CDR2 YFSETQ. CDR3 size: 16 residues. CDR3 region: CASSLAVGATNEKLFI. The CDR3 bases are TGCGCCAGCAGCTTGGCGGTGGGAGCAACTAATGAAAAACTGTTTATT.

This clonotype was counted only a few times. The chain couples TRBV24-1 to TRBJ2-3; tentative D call: TRBD2 (5 bases). Germline CDR1 reads KGHDR; CDR2 reads SFDVKD. The V gene lost 0 bases and the J gene lost 0 bases, with 9 bases spanning the gap. This CDR3 has 16 amino acids. This CDR3 is CATSDLGEKSTDTQYF. The CDR3 DNA reads TGTGCCACCAGTGATTTGGGGGAGAAGAGCACAGATACGCAGTATTTT.

There are a few counts of this clonotype. V gene TRBV30 combines with J gene TRBJ1-4, with 8 bases that match TRBD1. The length of the CDR3 is 13 residues. Trimming cost V 3 bases and J 8 bases; bases outside gene matches: 5. The V gene's germline CDR1 is GTSNPN and CDR2 SVGIG (reference sequence). The CDR3 loop reads CAWRGQAGEKLFF. CDR3 in DNA: TGTGCCTGGAGGGGACAGGCGGGGGAAAAACTGTTTTTT. The full variable domain, rest sourced from reference TRBV30 and TRBJ1-4, is SQTIHQWPATLVQPVGSPLSLECTVEGTSNPNLYWYRQAAGRGLQLLFYSVGIGQISSEVPQNLSASRPQDRQFILSSKKLLLSDSGFYLCAWRGQAGEKLFFGSGTQLSVL.

To note about this clonotype: Being one base from a much bigger clone, this may be a read error. The chain uses TRBV7-6 and TRBJ2-1; 9 bases align to TRBD2. The CDR3 has 17 amino acids. CDR1 and CDR2 (germline): SGHVS, FNYEAQ. CDR3 DNA: TGTGCCGGCAGCTTACAAAGTAGCGGGAGTACCTACAATGAGCAGTTCTTC. It specifies CAGSLQSSGSTYNEQFF.

This clonotype was seen only a few times. CDR3 sequence: CASSRETSGGTTQYF. The CDR3 region has the DNA TGCGCCAGCAGCAGAGAGACTAGCGGGGGCACGACCCAGTACTTC. This chain connects TRBV5-1 to TRBJ2-5, with 12 bases matching TRBD2. Germline values: CDR1 SGHRS, CDR2 YFSETQ. V was clipped by 4 bases and J by 7 bases; unmatched bases: 8. The CDR3 is made up of 15 amino acids.

This sequence joins TRBV6-5 and TRBJ2-3; 8 bases match TRBD2. The ends lost 5 bases at V and 1 base at J; junction bases unmatched: 14. The CDR3 contains 18 residues. CDR1 is MNHEY, CDR2 SVGAGI, per germline. CDR3 sequence: CASSPNRAGGPGTDTQYF. CDR3 bases: TGTGCCAGCAGTCCTAATAGGGCGGGAGGCCCCGGCACAGATACGCAGTATTTT.

This clonotype was detected ten times or more. V and J are TRBV9 and TRBJ1-2; 9 positions match TRBD1. CDR1 is SGDLS, CDR2 YYNGEE, per germline. The ends lost 0 bases at V and 4 bases at J; junction bases unmatched: 4. The CDR3 runs to 15 residues. Here the CDR3 DNA reads TGTGCCAGCAGCGTAGGGGGACAGGGCGGCTATGGCTACACCTTC. Amino acid sequence: CASSVGGQGGYGYTF.

The J gene is TRBJ1-5, the V gene TRBV20-1; 9 nucleotides line up with TRBD1. The CDR3 spans 18 residues. Trimming removed 0 bases from V and 0 bases from J; junction bases left unmatched: 9. Germline V gene data show CDR1 as DFQATT and CDR2 as SNEGSKA (reference sequence). Here the CDR3 reads CSARDLFEGQGSNQPQHF. The CDR3 DNA follows: TGCAGTGCTAGAGATCTTTTTGAGGGACAGGGTAGCAATCAGCCCCAGCATTTT.

In this sample, this clonotype turned up a few times. The V and J genes are TRBV3-1 and TRBJ2-5, with D possibly matching TRBD1 (7 bases). Trimming removed 8 bases from V and 2 bases from J, with 12 bases in between. The CDR3 consists of 13 residues. Germline values: CDR1 LGHDT, CDR2 YNNKEL (reference sequence). CDR3 sequence reads: CASGRGRQETQYF. The CDR3 coding sequence is TGTGCCAGCGGCAGGGGGAGGCAAGAGACCCAGTACTTC.

This clonotype was seen a few times. This chain uses TRBV28 with TRBJ1-2, with D possibly TRBD1 on 5 matching bases. Trimming stripped 7 bases from V and 5 bases from J, with 11 bases between. There are 12 residues in the CDR3. In germline, CDR1 is MDHEN, CDR2 SYDVKM. Here the CDR3 reads CASTPRGYGYTF. The CDR3, as DNA: TGTGCCAGCACCCCGCGGGGGTATGGCTACACCTTC.